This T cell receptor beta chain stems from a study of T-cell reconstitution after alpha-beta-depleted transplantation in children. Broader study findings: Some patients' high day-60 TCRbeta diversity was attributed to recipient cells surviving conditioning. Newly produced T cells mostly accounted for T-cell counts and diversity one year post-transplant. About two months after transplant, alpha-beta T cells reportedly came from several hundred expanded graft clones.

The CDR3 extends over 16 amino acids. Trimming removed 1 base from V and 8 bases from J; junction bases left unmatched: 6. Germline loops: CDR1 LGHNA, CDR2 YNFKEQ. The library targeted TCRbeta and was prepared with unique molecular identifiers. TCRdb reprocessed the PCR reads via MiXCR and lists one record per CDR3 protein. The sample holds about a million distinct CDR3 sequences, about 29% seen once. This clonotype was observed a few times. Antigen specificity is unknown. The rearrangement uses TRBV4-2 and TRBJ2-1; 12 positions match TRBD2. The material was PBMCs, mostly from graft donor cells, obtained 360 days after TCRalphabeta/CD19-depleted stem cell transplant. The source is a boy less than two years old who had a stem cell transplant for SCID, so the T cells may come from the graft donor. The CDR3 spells CASSQVGLAGNDEQFF. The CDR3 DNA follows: TGTGCCAGCAGCCAAGTTGGACTAGCGGGGAACGATGAGCAGTTCTTC.